The 5 T cell receptor beta chains below were found in one sample sequenced in a study of human T cells and chemical hapten exposure (dated by TCRdb to the early 2020s). The meaning of the sample's time point label: pre-sensitization, week 0. The treatment or condition label on this specimen signifies: therapeutic diphenylcyclopropenone sensitization with weekly scalp DPC. The library was produced with RACE. The data were produced on a NextSeq 500. The public sequencing data were trimmed at Q25 with fastp and processed into clonotypes with MiXCR by TCRdb, which kept only in-frame beta chains. Entries that share a CDR3 protein sequence are merged under the most common genes and DNA. A total of roughly 250,000 distinct CDR3 sequences appear in this sample, approximately 8.6% of them only once. Approximately 2.2% of the sample belongs to the ten largest clones. Sequencing was performed on whole blood, taken in connection with sensitization to the hapten diphenylcyclopropenone (DPC). All receptors derive from a woman aged 40 to 49 with alopecia areata. Some clones in this sample may be carry-over from other donors' samples.

V is TRBV12-3 or TRBV12-4 and J is TRBJ1-6, with 7 bases that match TRBD1. This CDR3 comprises 16 residues. Trimming took 5 bases from V and 8 from J; bases not matched to a gene: 12. This chain's CDR3 is CASSHRGSIHHSPLHF. The CDR3 DNA reads as TGTGCCAGCAGTCACAGGGGCTCGATTCATCATTCACCCCTCCACTTT.

This clonotype was counted a few times. V and J are TRBV28 and TRBJ2-7; D ambiguous. With 6 bases removed from V and 0 bases from J, the gap between germline ends came to 15 bases. The CDR3 loop spans 15 amino acids. Germline V gene lookup returns CDR1 MDHEN and CDR2 SYDVKM. CDR3 in DNA: TGTGCCAGCAGATTACAGCTGGTTAGCTCCTACGAGCAGTACTTC. This sequence encodes CASRLQLVSSYEQYF.

This clonotype has more than one count but fewer than ten. The gene calls are TRBV10-3 and TRBJ1-1; weak D call: TRBD1 (5 bases). With 3 bases removed from V and 4 bases from J, the gap between germline ends came to 15 bases. Germline V lookup: CDR1 ENHRY, CDR2 SYGVKD. This CDR3 contains 15 residues. CDR3 region: CAISDRDYGTTEAFF. The CDR3, as DNA: TGTGCCATCAGTGACAGGGATTACGGGACCACTGAAGCTTTCTTT.

V is TRBV19 and J is TRBJ2-3; 8 bases agree with TRBD2. Germline V gene data show CDR1 as LNHDA and CDR2 as SQIVND (reference sequence). V shed 3 bases, J shed 4 bases, and the junction held 6 bases outside the gene matches. The CDR3 runs 15 residues. The CDR3 region has the DNA TGTGCCAGTAGTATGACCGGGAGGGCTCCAGATACGCAGTATTTT. Encoded protein: CASSMTGRAPDTQYF.

This chain uses TRBV3-1 with TRBJ1-5, with D unresolved. V was shortened by 0 bases and J by 10 bases, with 7 bases between the two germline ends. The germline V gene encodes CDR1 LGHDT and CDR2 YNNKEL (reference sequence). There are 12 residues in the CDR3. In DNA form, the CDR3 reads TGTGCCAGCAGCCAAGAACCAGGTCCCCAGCATTTT. Translating it yields CASSQEPGPQHF.